This paragraph reports one T cell receptor (beta chain). The data are from a study of T cell changes during pregnancy in multiple sclerosis. V lost 5 bases and J 0 bases, leaving 4 bases between the germline ends. CDR3 length: 12 residues. Germline V gene lookup returns CDR1 SSHAT and CDR2 FNYEAQ (reference sequence). Here immunoSEQ multiplex PCR was the method, and the copy in TCRdb shows in-frame clones only, minus some. The sample records more than 50,000 clones, about 94% being singletons. V and J are TRBV7-7 and TRBJ2-5; unclear D gene. The TCR sequence derives from a female donor with multiple sclerosis, enrolled in a pregnancy study. The sample consisted of CD8+ T cells from peripheral blood mononuclear cells, taken after pregnancy. In DNA form, the CDR3 reads TGTGCCAGCAGCCCGGACCAAGAGACCCAGTACTTC. Translation: CASSPDQETQYF.